Listed here are 16 T cell receptor beta chains from one sample, sequenced in a study of blood T cells in healthy people across ages. Primed by a sample-barcoded 5' primer and a J-beta primer mix, a second PCR proceeded for about 6 to 12 cycles. TCRdb recomputed calls from the 5' RACE reads with MiXCR, one row per CDR3 protein. The sample has roughly 500,000 distinct CDR3 sequences, approximately 27% seen once. Sequences were obtained from blood. The receptors here all came from a woman in her seventies in good health.

In its sample, this clonotype was seen many times. The rearrangement uses TRBV6-1 and TRBJ2-2; D uncertain. Germline assignment: CDR1 MNHNS and CDR2 SASEGT. The V gene lost 6 bases and the J gene lost 0 bases, with 14 bases spanning the gap. The CDR3 consists of 16 residues. The CDR3 protein is CASRRIRDANTGELFF. The CDR3 region has the DNA TGTGCCAGCAGACGAATCAGAGACGCGAACACCGGGGAGCTGTTTTTT.

The rearrangement links TRBV20-1 to TRBJ1-1; D is unclear. The CDR3 is 12 amino acids. The ends were cut back, 7 bases at V and 1 base at J, with 10 bases in the middle. Germline V lookup: CDR1 DFQATT, CDR2 SNEGSKA (reference sequence). This CDR3 reads CSGHSGNTEAFF. The CDR3 nucleotides read TGCAGTGGCCACAGTGGGAACACTGAAGCTTTCTTT.

The chain recombines TRBV7-9 with TRBJ2-1; D not certain. Germline CDR1 SEHNR, CDR2 FQNEAQ (reference sequence). CDR3 size: 12 residues. V was cut by 5 bases and J by 6 bases, with 8 bases left in between. In DNA form, the CDR3 reads TGTGCCAGCAGCCCAGACTCCAATGAGCAGTTCTTC. Residues: CASSPDSNEQFF.

The table lists this clonotype with a few counts. The CDR3 loop is CSASDSGGGETQYF. The CDR3 DNA follows: TGCAGTGCTAGTGATAGCGGGGGAGGGGAGACCCAGTACTTC. The V and J genes are TRBV20-1 and TRBJ2-5; 9 bases agree with TRBD2. In germline, CDR1 is DFQATT, CDR2 SNEGSKA (reference sequence). The CDR3 is 14 residues long. V trimming: 3 bases; J trimming: 5 bases; junction bases outside the gene matches: 7.

This clonotype has only a few counts. The V and J genes are TRBV3-1 and TRBJ2-5, with D perhaps TRBD2 (5 bases). The ends were cut back, 1 base at V and 4 bases at J, with 16 bases in the middle. Looked up from germline, CDR1 is LGHDT and CDR2 is YNNKEL (reference sequence). CDR3 length: 16 amino acids. DNA of the CDR3: TGTGCCAGCAGCCAAGCGGGGTGGGCAAGCAGAGAGACCCAGTACTTC. Translation gives CASSQAGWASRETQYF.

This chain connects TRBV12-5 to TRBJ2-3; D may be TRBD1 (7 bases). V gave up 1 base and J gave up 2 bases, with 16 bases separating them. CDR3 length equals 17 residues. The germline gives CDR1 LGHNT, CDR2 FRNRAP. Here the CDR3 reads CASGLAGGTDLTDTQYF. In nucleotides, the CDR3 is TGTGCTAGTGGTTTGGCCGGAGGGACAGACCTCACAGATACGCAGTATTTT.

In this sample, this clonotype turned up many times. V usage is TRBV20-1 and J usage is TRBJ2-5, with D possibly being TRBD1 or TRBD2 (5 bases each). The CDR3 consists of 15 residues. Germline V lookup: CDR1 DFQATT, CDR2 SNEGSKA (reference sequence). Between the trimmed V and J ends, which lost 6 bases and 1 base, there was a span of 18 bases. The CDR3 loop reads CSATPGQVIQETQYF. CDR3 nucleotides: TGCAGTGCCACCCCGGGGCAGGTCATCCAAGAGACCCAGTACTTC.

The chain has TRBV6-2 or TRBV6-3 and TRBJ1-2, with D unclear. The germline gives CDR1 MNHEY, CDR2 SVGEGT. The CDR3 spans 15 residues. Between the trimmed V and J ends, which lost 0 bases and 6 bases, there was a span of 14 bases. CDR3 in amino acids: CASSYSMGSTNGYTF. Written as DNA, the CDR3 is TGTGCCAGCAGTTACTCGATGGGAAGTACGAATGGCTACACCTTC.

The chain is built from TRBV3-1 and TRBJ2-1; TRBD2 is a possible D gene (5 bases). CDR1 is LGHDT and CDR2 is YNNKEL in the germline V gene (reference sequence). Trimming shortened V by 5 bases and J by 10 bases, and 12 bases separated the two germline ends. This CDR3 spans 12 amino acids. The CDR3 DNA reads as TGTGCCAGCAGCACAAGTCGGAGGGAGCAGTTCTTC. Translation gives CASSTSRREQFF.

This clonotype appeared a few times. This rearrangement joins TRBV27 to TRBJ2-5, with 10 bases matching TRBD1. The CDR3 totals 16 residues. Trimming removed 2 bases from V and 13 bases from J; junction bases left unmatched: 16. Germline CDR1 reads MNHEY; CDR2 reads SMNVEV (reference sequence). In nucleotides, the CDR3 is TGTGCCAGCAGTTTAATTGGGGGACAGGGGTCCTACGAAGCGTACTTC. Translation: CASSLIGGQGSYEAYF.

There are a few counts of this clonotype. This sequence joins TRBV9 and TRBJ1-2; D ambiguous. V gave up 0 bases and J gave up 8 bases, with 11 bases separating them. The germline V gene has CDR1 SGDLS and CDR2 YYNGEE. This CDR3 is 13 amino acids long. The CDR3 here is CASSVASMRGYTF. CDR3 sequence (DNA): TGTGCCAGCAGCGTAGCTTCAATGCGCGGCTACACCTTC.

The table lists this clonotype with a few counts. The rearrangement joins TRBV6-2 or TRBV6-3 to TRBJ2-7, with 8 positions matching TRBD2. Germline values: CDR1 MNHEY, CDR2 SVGEGT. The CDR3 totals 15 residues. V was clipped by 7 bases and J by 4 bases; unmatched bases: 12. CDR3 sequence (DNA): TGTGCCAGCACTGTCGTTCGGCTAGCGGGTTACGAGCAGTACTTC. It encodes CASTVVRLAGYEQYF.

Only a few counts were recorded for this clonotype. The chain is built from TRBV29-1 and TRBJ1-5; D possibly corresponds to TRBD1 (5 bases). V was clipped by 5 bases and J by 4 bases, with 15 bases between them. Germline lookup yields CDR1 SQVTM and CDR2 ANQGSEA. The CDR3 is 14 residues long. CDR3 DNA sequence: TGCAGCGTTACTAAAGGGACCGATAATCAGCCCCAGCATTTT. It translates to CSVTKGTDNQPQHF.

A few counts support this clonotype. The V call is TRBV6-1, the J call TRBJ2-5; TRBD1 matches at 7 bases. The trim removed 3 bases at V and 2 bases at J, leaving 9 bases unmatched. CDR1 is MNHNS, CDR2 SASEGT, per germline. The CDR3 is made up of 16 amino acids. The CDR3 protein is CASSDLLGGLQETQYF. The CDR3 region has the DNA TGTGCCAGCAGTGATTTATTAGGGGGCCTACAAGAGACCCAGTACTTC.

The chain is built from TRBV12-3 or TRBV12-4 and TRBJ1-2; no firm D call. The CDR3 is 11 residues long. The germline V and J ends were trimmed by 8 bases and 3 bases, with 7 bases remaining between them. The CDR3 nucleotides are TGTGCCAGCTTGGGGTACTATGGCTACACCTTC. Residues: CASLGYYGYTF.

The rearrangement links TRBV5-1 to TRBJ2-3; D possibly corresponds to TRBD1 (5 bases). Trimming stripped 0 bases from V and 2 bases from J, with 10 bases between. Germline CDR1 SGHRS, CDR2 YFSETQ. The CDR3 has 15 amino acids. The CDR3 region has the DNA TGCGCCAGCAGCTTGGCCAGGGCTAACACAGATACGCAGTATTTT. Its protein product is CASSLARANTDTQYF.